Reported below is one T cell receptor (beta chain). Its antigen is not known. The data belong to a study of shared clonotypes between healthy human individuals. Sequencing was at deep level. TCRdb's copy holds only in-frame clones and misses some; the assay was immunoSEQ multiplex PCR. The sample records 950,000 to 1,300,000 clones, around 75% being singletons. General study findings and limits: The diversity represented, both genetic and in exposure history, was limited by few donors.

All donors were Caucasian adults living in Nashville, Tennessee. The sequencing sample was made of memory CD4+ T cells sorted from blood. Subset reported: CD45RA-negative fraction. The TCR comes from a man between 18 and 29 years old in good health.

CDR3: CASSQGQLYYGYTF. In DNA form, the CDR3 reads TGTGCCAGCAGCCAGGGACAGCTCTACTATGGCTACACCTTC. The gene calls are TRBV4-2 and TRBJ1-2; 7 positions match TRBD1. Germline V CDR1 and CDR2: LGHNA, YNFKEQ. The length of the CDR3 is 14 residues. V lost 3 bases, J lost 3 bases, and 4 bases stayed unmatched.